This is a list of T cell receptor beta chains from one sample in a study of cytomegalovirus exposure and HLA in healthy donors. Produced via immunoSEQ multiplex PCR; TCRdb's table is partial and in-frame only. Of about 170,000 clones listed, approximately 73% are singletons. Sequences were obtained from PBMCs. The receptors originated from a woman aged 18-29 years in good health and CMV-seropositive. The CDR3 runs from the conserved cysteine through the conserved F or W. A D gene is named only where the DNA matches it firmly. The listing skips clone size in some rows; elsewhere it reads once, few, many or a size class.

abundance: -
d_gene: TRBD1
v_gene: TRBV5-1
j_gene: TRBJ2-2
CDR3nt: TGCGCCAGCAGCTTTGACAGGGGAAACACCGGGGAGCTGTTTTTT
CDR3aa: CASSFDRGNTGELFF

abundance: -
d_gene: -
v_gene: TRBV4-1
j_gene: TRBJ2-2
CDR3nt: TGCGCCAGCAGCCAAGAGAATGGCAGGGGCCTGAAAAACACCGGGGAGCTGTTTTTT
CDR3aa: CASSQENGRGLKNTGELFF

abundance: few
d_gene: -
v_gene: TRBV28
j_gene: TRBJ2-7
CDR3nt: TGTGCCAGCTCTACTTACGGGATCCTCTACGAGCAGTACTTC
CDR3aa: CASSTYGILYEQYF

abundance: few
d_gene: TRBD1
v_gene: TRBV7-9
j_gene: TRBJ1-5
CDR3nt: TGTGCCAGCAGTATATGGGGACAGGAGCCTCATTTT
CDR3aa: CASSIWGQEPHF

abundance: -
d_gene: -
v_gene: TRBV19
j_gene: TRBJ2-2
CDR3nt: TGTGCCAGTAGTAGGGACAAGACCGGCACCGGGGAGCTGTTTTTT
CDR3aa: CASSRDKTGTGELFF

abundance: once
d_gene: TRBD1
v_gene: TRBV25-1
j_gene: TRBJ2-1
CDR3nt: TGTGCCAGCAGTGAAGAGGGGAGACAGGGGGGTCTTGAGCAGTTCTTC
CDR3aa: CASSEEGRQGGLEQFF

abundance: -
d_gene: -
v_gene: TRBV7-2
j_gene: TRBJ2-7
CDR3nt: TGTGCCAGCAGGGGGAGTGGGAACTCCTACGAGCAGTACTTC
CDR3aa: CASRGSGNSYEQYF

abundance: -
d_gene: -
v_gene: TRBV7-2
j_gene: TRBJ1-2
CDR3nt: TGTGCCAGCAGCCCGTCATCAACCAGCGGGCCTGGCTACACCTTC
CDR3aa: CASSPSSTSGPGYTF

abundance: -
d_gene: -
v_gene: TRBV6-4
j_gene: TRBJ2-3
CDR3nt: TGTGCCAGCAGTGACGGTCAGGGATCTAGCACAGATACGCAGTATTTT
CDR3aa: CASSDGQGSSTDTQYF

abundance: once
d_gene: TRBD1
v_gene: TRBV4-3
j_gene: TRBJ2-7
CDR3nt: TGCGCCAGCAGCATGGCACGGGACAGCCTCTACGAGCAGTACTTC
CDR3aa: CASSMARDSLYEQYF

abundance: few
d_gene: -
v_gene: TRBV5-4
j_gene: TRBJ1-2
CDR3nt: TGTGCCAGCAGCTTTCCAGACAATGATGGCTACACCTTC
CDR3aa: CASSFPDNDGYTF

abundance: -
d_gene: TRBD1
v_gene: TRBV6-1
j_gene: TRBJ1-1
CDR3nt: TGTGCCAGCAGGGTACAGGGGCTTCTGGCCACTGAAGCTTTCTTT
CDR3aa: CASRVQGLLATEAFF

abundance: once
d_gene: TRBD1
v_gene: TRBV28
j_gene: TRBJ2-5
CDR3nt: TGTGCCACCGGCCCGACAGGGGCACTTCGAGGAGAGACCCAGTACTTC
CDR3aa: CATGPTGALRGETQYF

abundance: -
d_gene: TRBD1
v_gene: TRBV18
j_gene: TRBJ2-2
CDR3nt: TGTGCCAGCTCACCACGGGACAGGGGCACCGGGGAGCTGTTTTTT
CDR3aa: CASSPRDRGTGELFF

abundance: few
d_gene: -
v_gene: TRBV27
j_gene: TRBJ1-2
CDR3nt: TGTGCCAGCAGTCCTGGACAGTGGTTC
CDR3aa: CASSPGQWF

abundance: -
d_gene: TRBD1
v_gene: TRBV18
j_gene: TRBJ1-2
CDR3nt: TGTGCCAGCTCACCGAATGCGGGGACAGGCCTACACTTTAACTATGGCTACACCTTC
CDR3aa: CASSPNAGTGLHFNYGYTF

abundance: -
d_gene: TRBD2
v_gene: TRBV2
j_gene: TRBJ2-1
CDR3nt: TGTGCCAGCAGCCTAAGCGGGGGAGCCGGCAATGAGCAGTTCTTC
CDR3aa: CASSLSGGAGNEQFF

abundance: -
d_gene: TRBD1
v_gene: TRBV14
j_gene: TRBJ2-6
CDR3nt: TGTGCCAGCAGCCAAGTAGGACAGGGTTTATCTGGGGCCAACGTCCTGACTTTC
CDR3aa: CASSQVGQGLSGANVLTF

abundance: -
d_gene: -
v_gene: TRBV9
j_gene: TRBJ1-1
CDR3nt: TGTGCCAGCAGCGGGGGCCCGAACACTGAAGCTTTCTTT
CDR3aa: CASSGGPNTEAFF

abundance: few
d_gene: -
v_gene: TRBV19
j_gene: TRBJ2-7
CDR3nt: TGTGCCAGTAGTTCCCGGCAGGCCCCTACGGAGCAGTACTTC
CDR3aa: CASSSRQAPTEQYF

abundance: once
d_gene: -
v_gene: TRBV19
j_gene: TRBJ1-4
CDR3nt: TGTGCCAGTAGTTACGCGGCAAGGGCGGGGGCGCTTGAAAAACTGTTTTTT
CDR3aa: CASSYAARAGALEKLFF

abundance: -
d_gene: -
v_gene: TRBV27
j_gene: TRBJ2-7
CDR3nt: TGTGCCAGCAGTTTAAAGGGAGGAACACCGTTCTACGAGCAGTACTTC
CDR3aa: CASSLKGGTPFYEQYF

abundance: once
d_gene: -
v_gene: TRBV19
j_gene: TRBJ1-1
CDR3nt: TGTGCCAGTAGTTTGACGGGGGAGCGAACTGAAGCTTTCTTT
CDR3aa: CASSLTGERTEAFF

abundance: -
d_gene: -
v_gene: TRBV5-1
j_gene: TRBJ2-2
CDR3nt: TGCGCCAGCAGCTTGAGCAAGGGACACTTGGGCACCGGGGAGCTGTTTTTT
CDR3aa: CASSLSKGHLGTGELFF

abundance: -
d_gene: TRBD1
v_gene: TRBV2
j_gene: TRBJ1-6
CDR3nt: TGTGCCAGCAGTTACGAGGGGGCGGTTACTTCACCCCTCCACTTT
CDR3aa: CASSYEGAVTSPLHF

abundance: -
d_gene: TRBD1
v_gene: TRBV5-1
j_gene: TRBJ2-7
CDR3nt: TGCGCCAGCAGCTCGCCACGGACAGGGGACTACGAGCAGTACTTC
CDR3aa: CASSSPRTGDYEQYF

abundance: -
d_gene: -
v_gene: TRBV29-1
j_gene: TRBJ2-3
CDR3nt: TGCAGCGTTGAAGATCTTCGGCAGGGTACGCAGTATTTT
CDR3aa: CSVEDLRQGTQYF

abundance: -
d_gene: TRBD1
v_gene: TRBV9
j_gene: TRBJ1-5
CDR3nt: TGTGCCAGCAGCGCCCAGGGGGTAATCAATCAGCCCCAGCATTTT
CDR3aa: CASSAQGVINQPQHF